Presented here are 6 T cell receptor beta chains from one specimen sequenced in a study of blood T cell repertoires in COVID-19. Produced via immunoSEQ multiplex PCR; TCRdb's table is partial and in-frame only. The top ten clones hold over 15% of a sample with approximately 120,000 clones, roughly 80% of them seen once. Sample: PBMCs or T cells enriched from blood (not recorded which). Source of these receptors: a man aged 25-45 years who had recovered from COVID-19.

This chain connects TRBV2 to TRBJ1-4; 8 bases line up with TRBD1. Germline V lookup: CDR1 SNHLY, CDR2 FYNNEI. This CDR3 spans 15 amino acids. The V and J ends lost 7 bases and 4 bases, in that order; junction bases with no gene match: 8. CDR3 nucleotide sequence: TGTGCCAGCATCCCCCGGGACAGGTTTAATGAAAAACTGTTTTTT. This translates into CASIPRDRFNEKLFF. The whole variable domain, filled in from reference TRBV2 and TRBJ1-4, reads EPEVTQTPSHQVTQMGQEVILRCVPISNHLYFYWYRQILGQKVEFLVSFYNNEISEKSEIFDDQFSVERPDGSNFTLKIRSTKLEDSAMYFCASIPRDRFNEKLFFGSGTQLSVL.

The chain recombines TRBV5-1 with TRBJ1-6, with D possibly matching TRBD1 (6 bases). The CDR3 has 17 residues. Germline lookup yields CDR1 SGHRS and CDR2 YFSETQ. Trimming took off 4 bases at V and 0 bases at J, with 14 bases between the two ends. CDR3 in amino acids: CASSHGDTTSYNSPLHF. CDR3 sequence (DNA): TGCGCCAGCAGCCATGGGGACACTACCTCCTATAATTCACCCCTCCACTTT. The variable domain in full, with the rest retrieved from reference TRBV5-1 and TRBJ1-6, is KAGVTQTPRYLIKTRGQQVTLSCSPISGHRSVSWYQQTPGQGLQFLFEYFSETQRNKGNFPGRFSGRQFSNSRSEMNVSTLELGDSALYLCASSHGDTTSYNSPLHFGNGTRLTVT.

The genes are TRBV12-3 or TRBV12-4 and TRBJ2-7; tentative D call: TRBD1 (5 bases). The CDR3 is 13 amino acids. V gave up 5 bases and J gave up 5 bases, with 13 bases separating them. The CDR3 bases are TGTGCCAGCAGTCAAGGACAATCCGACGAGCAGTACGTC. Residues: CASSQGQSDEQYV.

The chain couples TRBV10-3 to TRBJ2-3; D may be TRBD1 (6 bases). This CDR3 spans 15 amino acids. CDR1 and CDR2 (germline): ENHRY, SYGVKD. Deletions cut 2 bases from V and 3 bases from J, with 12 bases between. The CDR3 nucleotides read TGTGCCATCAGTGAGGCGAGAAGGGGGACAGATACGCAGTATTTT. This gives the protein CAISEARRGTDTQYF.

The chain employs TRBV28 and TRBJ1-5, with TRBD1 matching 7 bases. The CDR3 has 14 amino acids. Trimming removed 8 bases from V and 6 bases from J; junction bases left unmatched: 10. The germline CDR1 and CDR2 sequences are MDHEN and SYDVKM. The CDR3, as DNA: TGTGCCAGCGAGTCTAGACAGGGCAGTCAGCCCCAGCATTTT. Its translation is CASESRQGSQPQHF.

The chain uses TRBV3-1 (or the pseudogene TRBV3-2) and TRBJ2-3; unclear D gene. V shed 7 bases and J shed 1 base, with 6 bases lying between them. There are 12 residues in the CDR3. The germline CDR1 and CDR2 sequences are LGHDT and YNNKEL (reference sequence). CDR3 in amino acids: CASTRGTDTQYF. The CDR3 nucleotides read TGTGCCAGCACCCGCGGCACAGATACGCAGTATTTT.